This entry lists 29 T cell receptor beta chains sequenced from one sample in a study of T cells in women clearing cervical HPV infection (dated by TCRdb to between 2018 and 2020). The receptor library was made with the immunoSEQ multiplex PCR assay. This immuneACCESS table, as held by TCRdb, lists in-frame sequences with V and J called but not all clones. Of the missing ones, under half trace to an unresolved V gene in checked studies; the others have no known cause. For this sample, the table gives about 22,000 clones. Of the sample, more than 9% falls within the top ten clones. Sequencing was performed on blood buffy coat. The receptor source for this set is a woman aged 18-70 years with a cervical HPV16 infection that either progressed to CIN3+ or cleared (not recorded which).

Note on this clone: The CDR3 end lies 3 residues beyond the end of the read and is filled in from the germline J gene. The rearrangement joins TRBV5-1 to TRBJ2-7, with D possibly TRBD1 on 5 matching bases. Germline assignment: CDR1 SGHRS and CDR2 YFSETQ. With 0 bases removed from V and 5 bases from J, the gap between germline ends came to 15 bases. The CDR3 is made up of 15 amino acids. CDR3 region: CASSLDGQGINEQYF. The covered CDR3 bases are TGCGCCAGCAGCTTGGACGGGCAGGGCATCAACGAG.

The sequenced CDR3 bases are TGTGCCAGCAGCGGAAATGACTATGGT. The encoded protein is CASSGNDYG. From start to end, the CDR3 is CASSGNDYGQYF. This chain joins TRBV7-9 and TRBJ2-4, with a weak D call TRBD2 (5 bases). The observed sequence ends 3 residues before the CDR3 terminus, with the missing tail filled in from the germline J gene. Germline CDR1 is SEHNR and CDR2 is FQNEAQ (reference sequence). CDR3 length: 12 amino acids.

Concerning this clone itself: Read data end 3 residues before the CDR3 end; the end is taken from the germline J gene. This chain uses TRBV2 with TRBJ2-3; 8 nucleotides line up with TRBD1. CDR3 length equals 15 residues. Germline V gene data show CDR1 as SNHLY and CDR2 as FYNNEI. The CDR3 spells CASSEQGARGETQYF. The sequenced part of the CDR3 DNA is TGTGCCAGCAGTGAACAGGGGGCGAGAGGAGAGACG.

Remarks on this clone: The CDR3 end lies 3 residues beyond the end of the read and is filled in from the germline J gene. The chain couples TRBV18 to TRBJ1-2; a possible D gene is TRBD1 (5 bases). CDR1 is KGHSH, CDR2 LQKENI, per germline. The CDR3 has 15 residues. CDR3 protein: CASSPVQGLSDTYTF. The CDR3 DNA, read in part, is TGTGCCAGCTCACCTGTCCAGGGTTTGTCAGATACC.

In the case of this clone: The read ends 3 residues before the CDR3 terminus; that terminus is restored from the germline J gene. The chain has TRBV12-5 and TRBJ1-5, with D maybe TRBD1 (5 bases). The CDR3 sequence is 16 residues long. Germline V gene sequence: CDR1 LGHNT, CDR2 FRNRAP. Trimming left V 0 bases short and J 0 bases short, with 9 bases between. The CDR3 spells CASGLVDSYSNQPQHF. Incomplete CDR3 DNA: TGTGCTAGTGGTTTGGTAGACAGTTATAGCAATCAGCCC.

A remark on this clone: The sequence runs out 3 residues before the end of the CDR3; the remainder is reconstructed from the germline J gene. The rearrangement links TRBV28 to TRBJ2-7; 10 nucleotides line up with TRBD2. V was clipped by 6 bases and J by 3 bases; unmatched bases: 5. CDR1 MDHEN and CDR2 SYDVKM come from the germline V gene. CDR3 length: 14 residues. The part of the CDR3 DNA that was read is TGTGCCAGCAGAACCGTAGCGGGGGGCTACGAG. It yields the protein CASRTVAGGYE. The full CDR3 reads CASRTVAGGYEQYF.

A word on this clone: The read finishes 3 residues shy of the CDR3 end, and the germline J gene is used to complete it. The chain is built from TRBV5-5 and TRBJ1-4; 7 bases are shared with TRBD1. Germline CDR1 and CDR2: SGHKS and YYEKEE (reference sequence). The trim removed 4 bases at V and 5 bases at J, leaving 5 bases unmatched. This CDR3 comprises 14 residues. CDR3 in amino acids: CASSGGRGNEKLFF. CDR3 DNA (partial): TGTGCCAGCAGCGGGGGCAGGGGGAATGAAAAA.

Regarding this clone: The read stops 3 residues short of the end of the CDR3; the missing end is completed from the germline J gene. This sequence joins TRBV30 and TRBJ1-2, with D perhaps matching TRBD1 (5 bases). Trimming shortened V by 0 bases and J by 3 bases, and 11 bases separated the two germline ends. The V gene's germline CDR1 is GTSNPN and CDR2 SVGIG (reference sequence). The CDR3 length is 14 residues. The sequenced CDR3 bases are TGTGCCTGGAGTGTACCGGGGGACTACTATGGC. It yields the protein CAWSVPGDYYG. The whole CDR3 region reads CAWSVPGDYYGYTF.

CDR3 DNA, as far as it was read: TGTGCCAGCGGGGGGGATCGTAGGGAGGATTCACCC. It yields the protein CASGGDRREDSP. In full, the CDR3 is CASGGDRREDSPLHF. The chain has TRBV2 and TRBJ1-6; tentative D call: TRBD1 (5 bases). The missing CDR3 end, 3 residues past where the read stops, is filled in from the germline J gene. The CDR3 spans 15 residues. Germline assignment: CDR1 SNHLY and CDR2 FYNNEI. Trimming took 8 bases from V and 8 from J, leaving 19 bases between them.

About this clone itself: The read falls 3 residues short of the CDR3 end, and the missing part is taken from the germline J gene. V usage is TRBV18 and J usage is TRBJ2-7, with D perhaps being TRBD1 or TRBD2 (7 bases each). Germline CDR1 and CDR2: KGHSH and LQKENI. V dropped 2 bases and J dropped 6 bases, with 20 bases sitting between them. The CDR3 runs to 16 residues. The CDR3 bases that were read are TGTGCCAGCTCACCAACGACAGGGAGGGCTCCACTCGAG. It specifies CASSPTTGRAPLE. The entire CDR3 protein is CASSPTTGRAPLEQYF.

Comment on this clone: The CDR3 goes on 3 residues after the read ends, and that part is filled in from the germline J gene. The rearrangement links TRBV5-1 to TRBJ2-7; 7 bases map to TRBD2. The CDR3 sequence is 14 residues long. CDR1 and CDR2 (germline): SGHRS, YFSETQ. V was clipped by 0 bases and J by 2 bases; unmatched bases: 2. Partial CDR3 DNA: TGCGCCAGCAGCTTGGGAGGGACTACCTACGAG. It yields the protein CASSLGGTTYE. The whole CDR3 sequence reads CASSLGGTTYEQYF.

CDR3 residues: CASSLGAGAYNEQFF. The sequenced CDR3 bases are TGTGCCAGCAGCTTGGGGGCAGGGGCTTACAATGAG. This sequence joins TRBV5-5 and TRBJ2-1; D is perhaps TRBD1 (6 bases). Sequencing ends 3 residues short of the CDR3 end; the germline J gene provides the rest. V was trimmed by 0 bases and J by 4 bases, leaving 11 bases between them. Germline V CDR1 and CDR2: SGHKS, YYEKEE (reference sequence). This CDR3 spans 15 amino acids.

The sequenced CDR3 bases are TGCGCCAGCAGCTTGGATCGACACGCTTCCTACGAG. Translation gives CASSLDRHASYE. The full CDR3 protein reads CASSLDRHASYEQYF. The genes are TRBV5-1 and TRBJ2-7; unclear D gene. The read ends 3 residues before the CDR3 terminus; that terminus is restored from the germline J gene. The germline gives CDR1 SGHRS, CDR2 YFSETQ. Trimming took off 0 bases at V and 1 base at J, with 11 bases between the two ends. The CDR3 contains 15 residues. Supplemented by reference TRBV5-1 and TRBJ2-7, the full variable domain reads KAGVTQTPRYLIKTRGQQVTLSCSPISGHRSVSWYQQTPGQGLQFLFEYFSETQRNKGNFPGRFSGRQFSNSRSEMNVSTLELGDSALYLCASSLDRHASYEQYFGPGTRLTVT.

Partial CDR3 DNA: TGTGCCAGTTTGGCAATAAACAGGGATGAAGGT. Protein sequence: CASLAINRDEG. The whole CDR3 protein reads CASLAINRDEGQYF. This chain connects TRBV19 to TRBJ2-4; D is possibly TRBD1 (6 bases). The read finishes 3 residues shy of the CDR3 end, and the germline J gene is used to complete it. From germline, CDR1 is LNHDA and CDR2 SQIVND (reference sequence). This CDR3 has 14 amino acids. The full variable domain, its missing parts supplied by reference TRBV19 and TRBJ2-4, is DGGITQSPKYLFRKEGQNVTLSCEQNLNHDAMYWYRQDPGQGLRLIYYSQIVNDFQKGDIAEGYSVSREKKESFPLTVTSAQKNPTAFYLCASLAINRDEGQYFGAGTRLSVL.

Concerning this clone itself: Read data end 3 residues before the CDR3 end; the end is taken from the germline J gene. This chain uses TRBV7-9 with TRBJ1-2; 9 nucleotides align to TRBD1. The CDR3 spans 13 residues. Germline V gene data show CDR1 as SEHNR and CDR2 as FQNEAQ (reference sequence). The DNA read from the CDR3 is TGTGCCAGCAGCGCTCGGGACAGGGATGAC. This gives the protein CASSARDRDD. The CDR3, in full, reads CASSARDRDDYTF.

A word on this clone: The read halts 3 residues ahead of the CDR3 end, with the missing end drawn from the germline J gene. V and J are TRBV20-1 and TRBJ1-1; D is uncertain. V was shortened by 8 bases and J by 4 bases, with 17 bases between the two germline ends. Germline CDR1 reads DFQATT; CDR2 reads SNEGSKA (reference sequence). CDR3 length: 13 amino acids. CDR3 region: CSSKSQVVTEAFF. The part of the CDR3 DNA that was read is TGCAGTTCGAAATCCCAGGTTGTCACTGAA.

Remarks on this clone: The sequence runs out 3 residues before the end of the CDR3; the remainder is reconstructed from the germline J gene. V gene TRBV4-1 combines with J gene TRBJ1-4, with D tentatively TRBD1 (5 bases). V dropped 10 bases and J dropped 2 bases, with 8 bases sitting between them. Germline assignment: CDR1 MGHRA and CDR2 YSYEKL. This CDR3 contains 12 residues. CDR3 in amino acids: CATGFTNEKLFF. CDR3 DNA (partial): TGCGCCACAGGGTTTACTAATGAAAAA.

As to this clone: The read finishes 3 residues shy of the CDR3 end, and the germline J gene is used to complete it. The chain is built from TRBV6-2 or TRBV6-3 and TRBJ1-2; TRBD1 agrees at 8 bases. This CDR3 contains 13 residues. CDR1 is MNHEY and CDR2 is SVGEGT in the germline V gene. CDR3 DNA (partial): TGTGCCGCAAAACAGACAGGGGTCGAGGGC. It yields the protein CAAKQTGVEG. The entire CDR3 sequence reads CAAKQTGVEGYTF.

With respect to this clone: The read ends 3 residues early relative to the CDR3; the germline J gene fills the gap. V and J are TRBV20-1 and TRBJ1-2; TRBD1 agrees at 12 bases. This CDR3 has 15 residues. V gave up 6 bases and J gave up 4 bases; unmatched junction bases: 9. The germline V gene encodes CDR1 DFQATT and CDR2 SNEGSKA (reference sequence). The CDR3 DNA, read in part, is TGCAGTGCCCCGGGACAGGGGGCGGGGGTCTATGGC. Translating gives CSAPGQGAGVYG. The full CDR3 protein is CSAPGQGAGVYGYTF.

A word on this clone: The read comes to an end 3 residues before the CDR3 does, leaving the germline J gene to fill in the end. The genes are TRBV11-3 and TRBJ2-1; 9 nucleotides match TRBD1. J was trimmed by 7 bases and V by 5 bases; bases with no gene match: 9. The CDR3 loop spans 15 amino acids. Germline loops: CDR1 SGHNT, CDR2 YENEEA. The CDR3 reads CASSGGQGFSNEQFF. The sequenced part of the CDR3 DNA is TGTGCCAGCAGCGGGGGACAGGGTTTTTCGAATGAG.

The CDR3 bases that were read are TGCAGTGCTAGAGGGGAAGGACTAGGTCCCTACAATGAG. The encoded protein is CSARGEGLGPYNE. The entire CDR3 protein reads CSARGEGLGPYNEQFF. The chain joins TRBV20-1 to TRBJ2-1; 7 bases are a match to TRBD2. Sequencing ends 3 residues short of the CDR3 end; the germline J gene provides the rest. Trimming at V came to 1 base and at J to 2 bases, leaving 8 bases not matched to a gene. Germline V CDR1 and CDR2: DFQATT, SNEGSKA (reference sequence). CDR3 size: 16 residues.

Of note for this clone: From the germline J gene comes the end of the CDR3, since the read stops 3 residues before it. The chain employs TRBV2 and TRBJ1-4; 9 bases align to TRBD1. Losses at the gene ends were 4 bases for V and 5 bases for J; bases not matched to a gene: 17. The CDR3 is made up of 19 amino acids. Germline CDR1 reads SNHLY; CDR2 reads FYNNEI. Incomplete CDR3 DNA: TGTGCCAGCAGTGTAGTAGGCAAGATTGGGACAGGGCCCAATGAAAAA. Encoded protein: CASSVVGKIGTGPNEK. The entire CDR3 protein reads CASSVVGKIGTGPNEKLFF.

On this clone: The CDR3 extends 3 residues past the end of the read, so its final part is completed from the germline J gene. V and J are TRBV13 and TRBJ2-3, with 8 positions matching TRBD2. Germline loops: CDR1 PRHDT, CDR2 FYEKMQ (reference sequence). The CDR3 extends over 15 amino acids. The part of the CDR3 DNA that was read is TGTGCCAGCAGCAAACGGACTAGCTACCAAGAGACG. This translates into CASSKRTSYQET. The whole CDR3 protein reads CASSKRTSYQETQYF.

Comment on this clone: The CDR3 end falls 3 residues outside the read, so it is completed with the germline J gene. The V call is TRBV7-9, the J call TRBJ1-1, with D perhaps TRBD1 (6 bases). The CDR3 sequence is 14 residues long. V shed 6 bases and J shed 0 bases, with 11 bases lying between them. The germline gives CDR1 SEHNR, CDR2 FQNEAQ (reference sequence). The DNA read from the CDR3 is TGTGCCAGCAGACAAGGGACACTGAACACTGAA. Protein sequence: CASRQGTLNTE. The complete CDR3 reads CASRQGTLNTEAFF. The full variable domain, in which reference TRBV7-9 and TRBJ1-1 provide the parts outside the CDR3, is DTGVSQNPRHKITKRGQNVTFRCDPISEHNRLYWYRQTLGQGPEFLTYFQNEAQLEKSRLLSDRFSAERPKGSFSTLEIQRTEQGDSAMYLCASRQGTLNTEAFFGQGTRLTVV.

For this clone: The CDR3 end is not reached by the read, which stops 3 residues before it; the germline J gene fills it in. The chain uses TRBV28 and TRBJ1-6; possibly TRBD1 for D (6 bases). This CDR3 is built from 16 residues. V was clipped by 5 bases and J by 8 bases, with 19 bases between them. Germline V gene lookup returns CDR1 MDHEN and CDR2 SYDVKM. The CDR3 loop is CASSPGRRGRDSPLHF. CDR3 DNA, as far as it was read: TGTGCCAGCAGTCCCGGCCGAAGGGGGAGGGATTCACCC.

The sequenced CDR3 bases are TGTGCCAGCAGCTTACAAGCGGGAGTAGACGAG. Translated: CASSLQAGVDE. The whole CDR3 region reads CASSLQAGVDEQYF. V and J are TRBV7-9 and TRBJ2-7, with 8 positions matching TRBD2. The read finishes 3 residues shy of the CDR3 end, and the germline J gene is used to complete it. Germline CDR1 is SEHNR and CDR2 is FQNEAQ (reference sequence). This CDR3 is built from 14 residues. V dropped 2 bases and J dropped 5; count of bases not matched to a gene: 5.

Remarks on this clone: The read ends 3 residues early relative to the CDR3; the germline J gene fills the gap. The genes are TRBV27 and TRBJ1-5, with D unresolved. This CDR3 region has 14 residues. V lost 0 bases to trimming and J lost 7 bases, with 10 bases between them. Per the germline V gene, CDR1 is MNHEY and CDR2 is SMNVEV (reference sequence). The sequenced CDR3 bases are TGTGCCAGCAGTTTATCGGGCGGGAACCAGCCC. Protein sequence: CASSLSGGNQP. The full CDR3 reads CASSLSGGNQPQHF.

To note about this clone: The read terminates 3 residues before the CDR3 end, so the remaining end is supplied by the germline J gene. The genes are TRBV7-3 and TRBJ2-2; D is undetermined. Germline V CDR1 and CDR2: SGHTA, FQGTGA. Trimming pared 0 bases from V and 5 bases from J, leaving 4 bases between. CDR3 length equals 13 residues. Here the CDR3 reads CASSLTQTGELFF. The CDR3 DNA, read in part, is TGTGCCAGCAGCTTAACCCAGACCGGGGAG. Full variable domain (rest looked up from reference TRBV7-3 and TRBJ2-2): GAGVSQTPSNKVTEKGKYVELRCDPISGHTALYWYRQSLGQGPEFLIYFQGTGAADDSGLPNDRFFAVRPEGSVSTLKIQRTERGDSAVYLCASSLTQTGELFFGEGSRLTVL.

The CDR3 region is CASSVDEREGWETQYF. The sequenced part of the CDR3 DNA is TGTGCCAGCAGCGTAGATGAGCGGGAGGGTTGGGAGACC. The V and J genes are TRBV9 and TRBJ2-5; TRBD2 agrees at 10 bases. The observed sequence ends 3 residues before the CDR3 terminus, with the missing tail filled in from the germline J gene. Germline trimming cut 0 bases from V and 5 bases from J; bases unmatched to any gene: 7. This CDR3 contains 16 residues. The germline gives CDR1 SGDLS, CDR2 YYNGEE. Looking up the rest from reference TRBV9 and TRBJ2-5 gives the full variable domain: DSGVTQTPKHLITATGQRVTLRCSPRSGDLSVYWYQQSLDQGLQFLIQYYNGEERAKGNILERFSAQQFPDLHSELNLSSLELGDSALYFCASSVDEREGWETQYFGPGTRLLVL.